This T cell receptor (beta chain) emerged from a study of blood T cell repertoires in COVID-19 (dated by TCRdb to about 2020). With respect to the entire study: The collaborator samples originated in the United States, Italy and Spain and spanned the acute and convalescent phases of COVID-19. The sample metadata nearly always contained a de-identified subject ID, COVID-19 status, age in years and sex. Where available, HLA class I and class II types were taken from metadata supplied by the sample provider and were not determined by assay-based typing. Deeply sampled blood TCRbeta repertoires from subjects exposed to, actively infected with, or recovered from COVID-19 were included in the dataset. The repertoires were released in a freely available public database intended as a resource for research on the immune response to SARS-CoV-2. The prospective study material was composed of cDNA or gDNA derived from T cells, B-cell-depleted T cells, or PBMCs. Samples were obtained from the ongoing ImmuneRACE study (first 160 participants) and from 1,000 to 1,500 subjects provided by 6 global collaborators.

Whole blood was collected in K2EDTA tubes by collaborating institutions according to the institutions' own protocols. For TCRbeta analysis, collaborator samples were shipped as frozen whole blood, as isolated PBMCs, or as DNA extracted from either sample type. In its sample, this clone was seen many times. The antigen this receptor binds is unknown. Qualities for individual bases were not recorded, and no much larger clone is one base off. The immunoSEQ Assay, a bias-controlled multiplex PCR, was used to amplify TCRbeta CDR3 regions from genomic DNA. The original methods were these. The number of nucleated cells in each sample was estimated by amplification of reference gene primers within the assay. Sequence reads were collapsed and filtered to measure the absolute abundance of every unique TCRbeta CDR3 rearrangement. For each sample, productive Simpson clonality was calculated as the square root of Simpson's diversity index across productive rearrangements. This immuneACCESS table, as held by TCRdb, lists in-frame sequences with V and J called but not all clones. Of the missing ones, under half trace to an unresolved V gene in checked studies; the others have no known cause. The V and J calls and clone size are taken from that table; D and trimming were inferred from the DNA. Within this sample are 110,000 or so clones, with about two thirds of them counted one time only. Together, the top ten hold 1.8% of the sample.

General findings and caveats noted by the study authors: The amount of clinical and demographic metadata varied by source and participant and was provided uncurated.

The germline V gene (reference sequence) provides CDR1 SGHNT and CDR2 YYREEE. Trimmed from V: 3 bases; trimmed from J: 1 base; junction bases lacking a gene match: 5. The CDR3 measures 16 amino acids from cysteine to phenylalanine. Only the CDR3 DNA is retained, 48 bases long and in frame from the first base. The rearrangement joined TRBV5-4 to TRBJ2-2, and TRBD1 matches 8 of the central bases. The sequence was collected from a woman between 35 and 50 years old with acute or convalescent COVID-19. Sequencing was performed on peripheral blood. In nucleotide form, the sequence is TGTGCCAGCAGCTCAGCCGGGACAGGGAACACCGGGGAGCTGTTTTTT. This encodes CASSSAGTGNTGELFF.